This T cell receptor beta chain was captured by sequencing in a study of cytomegalovirus exposure and HLA in healthy donors. Study results and limitations: Later analysis suggested links between common viral pathogens and several top significant clusters. Reportedly, cytomegalovirus status was diagnosed with high sensitivity and specificity. Available immune exposure information covered CMV serostatus only.

Looked up from germline, CDR1 is MGHRA and CDR2 is YSYEKL. V shed 4 bases and J shed 2 bases, with 9 bases lying between them. The CDR3 sequence is 14 residues long. The PCR contained 60 Vbeta and 13 Jbeta primers. In the original analysis: Later, an analysis found 75 million to 100 million unique TCR beta chains, and 8.5 million to 14 million of these were shared. Produced via immunoSEQ multiplex PCR; TCRdb's table is partial and in-frame only. Clone size and the V and J calls come from that table; the DNA yielded D and trimming. This table holds tens of thousands of clones, 65% to 85% found once. Regarding this clone: What it recognizes is unknown.

Sequences were obtained from PBMCs. The rearrangement joins TRBV4-1 to TRBJ1-5; D is undetermined. The TCR originated in a man aged 18 to 29 in good health and CMV-seronegative. The chain's CDR3 is CASSLQDRNQPQHF. The CDR3 DNA reads as TGCGCCAGCAGCCTGCAGGATCGCAATCAGCCCCAGCATTTT.